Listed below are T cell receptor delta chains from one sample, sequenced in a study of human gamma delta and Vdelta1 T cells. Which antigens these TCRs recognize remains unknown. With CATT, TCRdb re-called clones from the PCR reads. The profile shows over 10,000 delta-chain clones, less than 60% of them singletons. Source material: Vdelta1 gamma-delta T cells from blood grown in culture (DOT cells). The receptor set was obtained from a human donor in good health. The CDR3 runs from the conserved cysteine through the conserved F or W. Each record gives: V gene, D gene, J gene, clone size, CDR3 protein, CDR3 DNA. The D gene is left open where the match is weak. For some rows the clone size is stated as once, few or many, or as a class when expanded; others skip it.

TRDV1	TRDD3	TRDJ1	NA	CALGELGGRTGGYREADKLIF	TGTGCTCTTGGGGAACTGGGGGGTCGTACTGGGGGATACCGGGAGGCCGATAAACTCATCTTT
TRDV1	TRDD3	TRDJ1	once	CALGESTLGDTGPDKLIF	TGTGCTCTTGGGGAATCTACGCTGGGGGATACTGGGCCCGATAAACTCATCTTT
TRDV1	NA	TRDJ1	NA	CALGEFLTALDDKLIF	TGTGCTCTTGGGGAATTCCTTACTGCTCTGGACGATAAACTCATCTTT
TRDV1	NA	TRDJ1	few	CALGKGEGVVHKLIF	TGTGCTCTTGGGAAGGGCGAAGGGGTGGTCCATAAACTCATCTTT
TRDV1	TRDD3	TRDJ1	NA	CALGESSTGGYAPGKLIF	TGTGCTCTTGGGGAAAGCAGTACTGGGGGATACGCGCCAGGTAAACTCATCTTT
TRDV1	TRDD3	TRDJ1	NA	CALGEWNRELGGYDGYTDKLIF	TGTGCTCTTGGGGAATGGAACCGAGAGCTTGGGGGATACGACGGATACACCGATAAACTCATCTTT
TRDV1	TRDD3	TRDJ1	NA	CALGEHSYWPVLGERYTDKLIF	TGTGCTCTTGGGGAACACTCCTACTGGCCTGTACTGGGGGAACGGTACACCGATAAACTCATCTTT
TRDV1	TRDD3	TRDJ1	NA	CALGELTYSHPLLGEIYTDKLIF	TGTGCTCTTGGGGAACTGACTTATTCTCACCCTTTACTGGGGGAGATTTACACCGATAAACTCATCTTT
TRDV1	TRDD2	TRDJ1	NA	CALGELLFLPTTLVGRDDKLIF	TGTGCTCTTGGGGAACTATTGTTCCTTCCTACTACACTGGTCGGGAGGGATGATAAACTCATCTTT
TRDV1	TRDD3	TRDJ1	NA	CALGDTFPGHPRAMGDTINRYTDKLIF	TGTGCTCTTGGGGATACTTTCCCGGGCCACCCACGTGCGATGGGGGATACGATCAACCGTTACACCGATAAACTCATCTTT
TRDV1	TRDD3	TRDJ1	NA	CALGEGPRSSSLTGDLNYTDKLIF	TGTGCTCTTGGGGAAGGGCCCCGGAGCTCCTCCCTTACTGGGGACCTTAATTACACCGATAAACTCATCTTT
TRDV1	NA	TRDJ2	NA	CALGESRPSHPHHAAQLFF	TGTGCTCTTGGGGAATCCCGGCCTTCCCACCCCCATCACGCAGCACAACTCTTCTTT
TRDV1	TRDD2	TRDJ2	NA	CALGETAPSCQLFF	TGTGCTCTTGGGGAAACTGCCCCTTCCTGCCAACTCTTCTTT
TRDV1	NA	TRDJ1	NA	CALGEPSRLPTHWGRLTDKLIF	TGTGCTCTTGGGGAACCCTCCCGCCTTCCTACCCACTGGGGGAGGTTAACCGATAAACTCATCTTT
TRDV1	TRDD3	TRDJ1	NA	CALGEPTREALRTGGYTDKLIF	TGTGCTCTTGGGGAACCGACTAGAGAGGCCCTTCGTACTGGGGGATACACCGATAAACTCATCTTT
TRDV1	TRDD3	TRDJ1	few	CALGELSQSLAYWGIPTDKLIF	TGTGCTCTTGGGGAACTTTCCCAAAGTCTAGCTTACTGGGGGATCCCCACCGATAAACTCATCTTT
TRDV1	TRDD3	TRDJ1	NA	CALGELSNLSYWGIPNGYTDKLIF	TGTGCTCTTGGGGAACTGAGTAACCTCTCGTACTGGGGGATACCCAACGGGTACACCGATAAACTCATCTTT
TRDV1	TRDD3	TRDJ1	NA	CALGETTTPPTGGPTMYTDKLIF	TGTGCTCTTGGGGAGACCACAACACCGCCTACTGGGGGACCTACCATGTACACCGATAAACTCATCTTT
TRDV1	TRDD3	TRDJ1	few	CALGRSYSRLGDNTDKLIF	TGTGCTCTTGGAAGGTCCTACTCCCGACTGGGGGACAACACCGATAAACTCATCTTT
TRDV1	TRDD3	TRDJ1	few	CALGELGPADQKRGGFGGGSDKLIF	TGTGCTCTTGGGGAACTCGGTCCCGCGGACCAGAAACGTGGGGGATTCGGTGGTGGTTCCGATAAACTCATCTTT
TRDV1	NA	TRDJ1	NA	CALGEQNLVWEITDKLIF	TGTGCTCTTGGGGAACAAAACCTAGTTTGGGAGATCACCGATAAACTCATCTTT
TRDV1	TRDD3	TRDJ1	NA	CALGGKFEMRGGYTDKLIF	TGTGCTCTTGGGGGAAAATTCGAAATGCGTGGGGGATACACCGATAAACTCATCTTT
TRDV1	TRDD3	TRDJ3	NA	CALGEPAPDGLGDNSAWDTRQMFF	TGTGCTCTTGGGGAACCGGCCCCGGACGGACTGGGGGATAATAGCGCCTGGGACACCCGACAGATGTTTTTC
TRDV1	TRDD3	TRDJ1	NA	CALGSYWGYTDKLIF	TGTGCTCTTGGGTCCTACTGGGGGTACACCGATAAACTCATCTTT
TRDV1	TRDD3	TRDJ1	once	CALGEIPKTGGPTGKLIF	TGTGCTCTTGGGGAAATTCCCAAGACTGGGGGACCCACTGGTAAACTCATCTTT
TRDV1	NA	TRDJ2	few	CALGGPAPALPLTAQLFF	TGTGCTCTTGGGGGTCCCGCTCCTGCGCTCCCTTTGACAGCACAACTCTTCTTT
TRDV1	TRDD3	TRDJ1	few	CALGNILRRGGYHKLIF	TGTGCTCTTGGGAATATCCTACGCCGGGGGGGATACCATAAACTCATCTTT
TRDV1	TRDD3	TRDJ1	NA	CALGEPQGQAGGYASDKLIF	TGTGCTCTTGGGGAACCCCAAGGGCAAGCTGGGGGATACGCGTCCGATAAACTCATCTTT